This TCR beta chain appears in the sequencing data of a study of HIV-infected patients and healthy controls. Germline V CDR1 and CDR2: SQVTM, ANQGSEA. J was trimmed by 11 bases and V by 3 bases; bases with no gene match: 7. The CDR3 has 12 residues. TCRdb processed the 5' RACE reads anew with MiXCR; each CDR3 protein has one entry. The sample records over 55,000 distinct CDR3 sequences, 15% to 20% being singletons. Source material: CD4+ T cells from blood. This clonotype was sampled from a human donor in good health. The rearrangement uses TRBV29-1 and TRBJ1-1; 9 nucleotides match TRBD1. The CDR3 DNA is TGCAGCGTTGAGTTCGGGACAGGGAGTGCTTTCTTT. Protein product: CSVEFGTGSAFF.